These 32 T cell receptor beta chains were all obtained from the same sample, sequenced in a study of T cells in Graves' hyperthyroidism and ophthalmopathy. RNA transcripts served as the template for amplifying TCR beta CDR3 regions. During a first-round RT-PCR of the TCR CDR3, the HTBI primer set was used. TCRdb re-derived calls from the multiplex PCR reads in MiXCR, one entry per CDR3 protein. Seen here are 300,000 to 400,000 distinct CDR3 sequences, less than 15% observed once, and the top ten hold 9.2%. Material: blood. These TCRs come from a woman aged 18-29 years with Graves' hyperthyroidism.

This clonotype was recorded many times. V usage is TRBV12-3 or TRBV12-4 and J usage is TRBJ1-1; D not certain. The CDR3 length is 15 residues. V dropped 2 bases and J dropped 1 base, with 11 bases sitting between them. CDR3 protein: CASSLLGLPNTEAFF. The CDR3 nucleotides are TGTGCCAGCAGTTTACTCGGACTGCCGAACACTGAAGCTTTCTTT.

This clonotype was counted ten times or more. The rearrangement links TRBV5-1 to TRBJ1-1, with D perhaps TRBD1 (5 bases). Germline loops: CDR1 SGHRS, CDR2 YFSETQ. The V gene lost 1 base and the J gene lost 8 bases, with 12 bases spanning the gap. The CDR3 has 13 amino acids. CDR3 sequence (DNA): TGCGCCAGCAGCTTGTTGGACGGGGGAGAAGCTTTCTTT. Protein: CASSLLDGGEAFF.

V and J are TRBV19 and TRBJ2-1; D might be TRBD1 or TRBD2, each matching 5 bases. V lost 7 bases to trimming and J lost 4 bases, with 17 bases between them. The CDR3 has 15 amino acids. Germline values: CDR1 LNHDA, CDR2 SQIVND (reference sequence). The chain's CDR3 is CASTPGASFYNEQFF. CDR3 coding DNA: TGTGCCAGTACCCCTGGGGCTAGCTTTTACAATGAGCAGTTCTTC. The full variable domain, its missing parts supplied by reference TRBV19 and TRBJ2-1, is DGGITQSPKYLFRKEGQNVTLSCEQNLNHDAMYWYRQDPGQGLRLIYYSQIVNDFQKGDIAEGYSVSREKKESFPLTVTSAQKNPTAFYLCASTPGASFYNEQFFGPGTRLTVL.

This clonotype came up many times. The CDR3 nucleotides read TGTGCCAGCAGCCCTCCCAGGGTGAACTATGGCTACACCTTC. This translates into CASSPPRVNYGYTF. J is TRBJ1-2 and V is TRBV9, with D maybe TRBD1 (5 bases). V lost 4 bases, J lost 2 bases, and 12 bases lay in between. CDR1 is SGDLS, CDR2 YYNGEE, per germline. The CDR3 is made up of 14 amino acids. Complete variable domain (other parts from reference TRBV9 and TRBJ1-2): DSGVTQTPKHLITATGQRVTLRCSPRSGDLSVYWYQQSLDQGLQFLIQYYNGEERAKGNILERFSAQQFPDLHSELNLSSLELGDSALYFCASSPPRVNYGYTFGSGTRLTVV.

This clonotype was seen ten or more times. The chain uses TRBV10-3 and TRBJ1-1; the D gene is possibly TRBD1 (5 bases). Germline V gene data show CDR1 as ENHRY and CDR2 as SYGVKD. V was trimmed by 0 bases and J by 0 bases, leaving 8 bases between them. The CDR3 has 15 residues. DNA of the CDR3: TGTGCCATCAGTGAGTCGGGGGGATTGAACACTGAAGCTTTCTTT. It yields the protein CAISESGGLNTEAFF.

This clonotype was counted ten times or more. The chain is built from TRBV11-2 and TRBJ2-1, with 8 bases identical to TRBD1. Germline V gene sequence: CDR1 SGHAT, CDR2 FQNNGV. The ends lost 6 bases at V and 4 bases at J; junction bases unmatched: 8. CDR3 size: 15 residues. CDR3 protein: CASRGRDRRYNEQFF. Here the CDR3 DNA reads TGTGCCAGCAGGGGCCGGGACAGGAGATACAATGAGCAGTTCTTC.

Ten or more counts support this clonotype. The rearrangement joins TRBV11-2 to TRBJ1-3; D is undetermined. The CDR3 runs 14 residues. Trimming left V 4 bases short and J 0 bases short, with 7 bases between. CDR1 SGHAT and CDR2 FQNNGV come from the germline V gene. The CDR3 spells CASSYPASGNTIYF. The DNA of the CDR3 is TGTGCCAGCAGCTATCCCGCCTCTGGAAACACCATATATTTT.

The chain is built from TRBV6-1 and TRBJ2-1; 12 positions match TRBD2. Germline CDR1 reads MNHNS; CDR2 reads SASEGT. The CDR3 is made up of 21 amino acids. V gave up 5 bases and J gave up 0 bases; unmatched junction bases: 17. The CDR3 DNA reads as TGTGCCAGCAGTTATTCTACACCGGGACTAGCGGGTCCTAGCTCCTACAATGAGCAGTTCTTC. Amino acids: CASSYSTPGLAGPSSYNEQFF.

This clonotype was counted ten times or more. The CDR3 DNA reads TGTGCCAGCAGCCAAATCTTGGGGGGCACAGATACGCAGTATTTT. Translation: CASSQILGGTDTQYF. This chain uses TRBV3-1 with TRBJ2-3, with D perhaps matching TRBD1 or TRBD2 (5 bases each). CDR1 is LGHDT and CDR2 is YNNKEL in the germline V gene (reference sequence). The V end lost 2 bases, the J end lost 1 base, and 10 bases lay between the germline ends. This CDR3 comprises 15 residues.

In its sample, this clonotype was seen many times. The chain has TRBV18 and TRBJ2-1; 10 positions agree with TRBD2. The CDR3 sequence is 17 residues long. After removal of 2 bases from V and 2 bases from J, the junction contained 6 bases not matched to a gene. CDR1 and CDR2 from the germline V gene are KGHSH and LQKENI. The CDR3 protein is CASSPVTSGEPYNEQFF. In DNA, the CDR3 is TGTGCCAGCTCACCAGTTACTAGCGGGGAACCCTACAATGAGCAGTTCTTC.

This clonotype was counted at least ten times. The chain links TRBV20-1 to TRBJ2-3; D perhaps matches TRBD1 (5 bases). Germline assignment: CDR1 DFQATT and CDR2 SNEGSKA (reference sequence). Trimming removed 5 bases from V and 3 bases from J, with 15 bases in between. This CDR3 comprises 14 residues. This CDR3 reads CSADPRVGTDTQYF. Written as DNA, the CDR3 is TGCAGTGCTGATCCCAGGGTTGGAACAGATACGCAGTATTTT.

At least ten counts were recorded for this clonotype. One junction end does not reproduce the germline sequence, and a read error may be involved. This chain joins TRBV7-7 and TRBJ2-3; D not certain. The CDR3 is 13 amino acids. CDR1 is SSHAT, CDR2 FNYEAQ, per germline (reference sequence). CDR3 amino acids: CASSKAATDTQYF. The CDR3 DNA is TGTGCTAGCAGCAAAGCAGCCACAGATACGCAGTATTTT.

This chain links TRBV3-1 with TRBJ2-2; unclear D gene. Trimming removed 3 bases from V and 6 bases from J, with 8 bases in between. Germline-derived CDR1 and CDR2 are LGHDT and YNNKEL (reference sequence). CDR3 length: 13 residues. Written as DNA, the CDR3 is TGTGCCAGCAGCCATCGTCCCCCCGGGGAGCTGTTTTTT. Its translation is CASSHRPPGELFF.

This clonotype came up many times. V gene TRBV6-1 combines with J gene TRBJ1-5; TRBD1 agrees at 9 bases. CDR1 and CDR2 from the germline V gene are MNHNS and SASEGT. This CDR3 region has 16 residues. Losses at the gene ends were 8 bases for V and 0 bases for J; bases not matched to a gene: 8. CDR3 region: CASVSPDRGSNQPQHF. The DNA of the CDR3 is TGTGCCAGCGTTTCACCGGACAGGGGTAGCAATCAGCCCCAGCATTTT.

This chain uses TRBV20-1 with TRBJ2-1, with D possibly TRBD2 on 6 matching bases. The CDR3 is made up of 15 amino acids. The germline V gene has CDR1 DFQATT and CDR2 SNEGSKA (reference sequence). The ends were cut back, 0 bases at V and 7 bases at J, with 16 bases in the middle. The CDR3 DNA is TGCAGTGCTAGAGATAACGACGGGAGTAGGAATGAGCAGTTCTTC. Translated, it gives CSARDNDGSRNEQFF.

To note about this clonotype: One junction end disagrees with the germline gene, perhaps due to a read error. V and J are TRBV19 and TRBJ1-3, with D unresolved. Germline CDR1 is LNHDA and CDR2 is SQIVND (reference sequence). CDR3 length equals 14 residues. In DNA form, the CDR3 reads TGTGCCACCGAGACTGGATACTCTGAAAACACCATATATTTT. Protein sequence: CATETGYSENTIYF.

This clonotype came up many times. The chain combines TRBV7-2 with TRBJ1-3; D is undetermined. The germline gives CDR1 SGHTA, CDR2 FQGNSA. The CDR3 spans 14 residues. V shed 6 bases and J shed 1 base, with 10 bases lying between them. The CDR3 loop is CASRYPGSGNTIYF. For the CDR3, the DNA is TGTGCCAGCAGATATCCCGGGTCTGGAAACACCATATATTTT.

The V and J genes are TRBV2 and TRBJ1-5; D is unresolved. This CDR3 has 16 residues. The V end was cut by 2 bases, the J end by 4 bases, with 15 bases between. Germline CDR1 and CDR2: SNHLY and FYNNEI. The DNA for the CDR3 is TGTGCCAGCAGTGAATTTGAGGGATTAGGAAATCAGCCCCAGCATTTT. It encodes CASSEFEGLGNQPQHF. The variable domain in full, completed from reference TRBV2 and TRBJ1-5, reads EPEVTQTPSHQVTQMGQEVILRCVPISNHLYFYWYRQILGQKVEFLVSFYNNEISEKSEIFDDQFSVERPDGSNFTLKIRSTKLEDSAMYFCASSEFEGLGNQPQHFGDGTRLSIL.

This clonotype came up a few times. The rearrangement links TRBV19 to TRBJ1-2, with 7 bases matching TRBD1. Germline values: CDR1 LNHDA, CDR2 SQIVND (reference sequence). The V segment lost 3 bases and the J segment 4 bases; nucleotides outside the gene matches: 5. CDR3 length: 14 residues. CDR3 in DNA: TGTGCCAGTAGTATCGACAGGGAAGTCTATGGCTACACCTTC. Protein: CASSIDREVYGYTF.

This clonotype has just a few counts. The chain employs TRBV5-6 and TRBJ2-3; 11 bases match TRBD2. The CDR3 is 13 amino acids. V shed 7 bases and J 5 bases; nucleotides not matched to a gene: 3. Germline V lookup: CDR1 SGHDT, CDR2 YYEEEE. Here the CDR3 DNA reads TGTGCCAGCCGACTAGCGGGAATAGATACGCAGTATTTT. Translated, it gives CASRLAGIDTQYF.

This chain links TRBV9 with TRBJ2-2, with TRBD2 matching over 15 bases. V dropped 0 bases and J dropped 3; count of bases not matched to a gene: 12. The CDR3 sequence is 21 residues long. Germline CDR1 is SGDLS and CDR2 is YYNGEE. The CDR3 reads CASSVEGSRTSGRADTGELFF. The CDR3 nucleotides read TGTGCCAGCAGCGTAGAGGGGAGTAGGACTAGCGGGAGGGCCGACACCGGGGAGCTGTTTTTT.

This chain uses TRBV7-9 with TRBJ1-4; perhaps TRBD1 as D (6 bases). This CDR3 contains 14 residues. V was pared by 5 bases and J by 8 bases, with 15 bases between. Germline V lookup: CDR1 SEHNR, CDR2 FQNEAQ (reference sequence). In nucleotides, the CDR3 is TGTGCCAGCAGCCCACAGGGCTTGAAAGAAAAACTGTTTTTT. The encoded protein is CASSPQGLKEKLFF.

This chain joins TRBV20-1 and TRBJ1-1, with a possible D match to TRBD1 (6 bases). Trimming left V 6 bases short and J 0 bases short, with 17 bases between. The germline gives CDR1 DFQATT, CDR2 SNEGSKA (reference sequence). This CDR3 has 15 amino acids. CDR3 DNA sequence: TGCAGTGCGAGTTTGGGGGCAGGAGTGAACACTGAAGCTTTCTTT. This sequence encodes CSASLGAGVNTEAFF.

This clonotype was detected ten times or more. The chain employs TRBV20-1 and TRBJ2-1; 7 bases fit TRBD1. Germline V gives CDR1 DFQATT, CDR2 SNEGSKA (reference sequence). Losses at the gene ends were 2 bases for V and 1 base for J; bases not matched to a gene: 14. The CDR3 contains 18 residues. CDR3 bases: TGCAGTGCTAGAAGCGGACAGGCAAACGAAGGATCCTACAATGAGCAGTTCTTC. The encoded protein is CSARSGQANEGSYNEQFF.

Here the CDR3 DNA reads TGTGCCAGCAGTCCCCTTTCCCCCAGCACAGATACGCAGTATTTT. It specifies CASSPLSPSTDTQYF. V is TRBV27 and J is TRBJ2-3; D not resolved. In germline, CDR1 is MNHEY, CDR2 SMNVEV (reference sequence). V lost 5 bases, J lost 0 bases, and 12 bases lay in between. CDR3 length: 15 amino acids.

On this clonotype: A much larger clonotype is one base distant, so this may be a read error. The CDR3 ends on some other residue instead of the conserved phenylalanine or tryptophan, so this is likely a read error. The chain uses TRBV5-1 and TRBJ2-3; 8 nucleotides match TRBD2. The CDR3 is made up of 15 amino acids. V lost 5 bases, J lost 2 bases, and 7 bases stayed unmatched. The germline V gene encodes CDR1 SGHRS and CDR2 YFSETQ. This CDR3 is CASRAQRGITDTQYC. Written as DNA, the CDR3 is TGCGCCAGCAGAGCCCAGCGGGGGATCACAGATACGCAGTATTGT.

This clonotype has only one observation. The chain employs TRBV29-1 and TRBJ1-5, with a weak D call TRBD1 (6 bases). The germline CDR1 and CDR2 sequences are SQVTM and ANQGSEA. V gave up 7 bases and J gave up 2 bases, with 12 bases separating them. The CDR3 extends over 13 amino acids. The DNA for the CDR3 is TGCAGCGCGGGCAGGGGAGGCAATCAGCCCCAGCATTTT. Translating it yields CSAGRGGNQPQHF. The variable domain in full, with the rest retrieved from reference TRBV29-1 and TRBJ1-5, is SAVISQKPSRDICQRGTSLTIQCQVDSQVTMMFWYRQQPGQSLTLIATANQGSEATYESGFVIDKFPISRPNLTFSTLTVSNMSPEDSSIYLCSAGRGGNQPQHFGDGTRLSIL.

This clonotype came up many times. This chain connects TRBV28 to TRBJ1-2; D gene unclear. This CDR3 has 16 residues. The V gene lost 2 bases and the J gene lost 1 base, with 14 bases spanning the gap. Germline CDR1 reads MDHEN; CDR2 reads SYDVKM. CDR3 residues: CASSLQVTLLNYGYTF. The CDR3 DNA reads TGTGCCAGCAGTTTACAGGTGACACTTCTTAACTATGGCTACACCTTC.

The rearrangement links TRBV19 to TRBJ2-7, with TRBD1 identical over 8 bases. V was pared by 2 bases and J by 3 bases, with 6 bases of the junction left unmatched. The CDR3 consists of 15 residues. Germline V gene data show CDR1 as LNHDA and CDR2 as SQIVND (reference sequence). In DNA, the CDR3 is TGTGCCAGTAGTATATCGGGGACAGGAGGCTACGAGCAGTACTTC. Translation: CASSISGTGGYEQYF.

The table lists this clonotype with many counts. The chain joins TRBV5-4 to TRBJ1-2; TRBD1 is a possible D gene (6 bases). V was shortened by 0 bases and J by 2 bases, with 11 bases between the two germline ends. Germline-derived CDR1 and CDR2 are SGHNT and YYREEE (reference sequence). This CDR3 has 15 residues. The CDR3: CASSLGQGTNYGYTF. In DNA, the CDR3 is TGTGCCAGCAGCTTGGGGCAGGGGACCAACTATGGCTACACCTTC. Full variable domain (remainder filled in from reference TRBV5-4 and TRBJ1-2): ETGVTQSPTHLIKTRGQQVTLRCSSQSGHNTVSWYQQALGQGPQFIFQYYREEENGRGNFPPRFSGLQFPNYSSELNVNALELDDSALYLCASSLGQGTNYGYTFGSGTRLTVV.

This rearrangement joins TRBV6-2 or TRBV6-3 to TRBJ2-7; 11 bases match TRBD2. CDR3 length: 15 residues. After removal of 6 bases from V and 4 bases from J, the junction contained 8 bases not matched to a gene. Per germline, CDR1 MNHEY and CDR2 SVGEGT. This chain's CDR3 is CASRTGTSGFYEQYF. CDR3 bases: TGTGCCAGCAGAACCGGGACTAGCGGTTTTTACGAGCAGTACTTC.

This clonotype turned up a few times. The chain joins TRBV7-9 to TRBJ1-2; D unresolved. The CDR3 is made up of 15 amino acids. Per germline, CDR1 SEHNR and CDR2 FQNEAQ (reference sequence). V was clipped by 0 bases and J by 6 bases, with 14 bases between them. CDR3 coding DNA: TGTGCCAGCAGCTTAGCGATAGGAGGGTCGGATGGCTACACCTTC. This encodes CASSLAIGGSDGYTF.